These 28 T cell receptor beta chains were sequenced from one sample in a study of blood T cell repertoires in COVID-19. Here immunoSEQ multiplex PCR was the method, and the copy in TCRdb shows in-frame clones only, minus some. The data hold fewer than 250,000 clones, with roughly 86% observed a single time. Sequenced: peripheral blood. The receptor set was obtained from a woman aged 40 to 50 with acute or convalescent COVID-19.

The V and J genes are TRBV18 and TRBJ1-1; D is possibly TRBD1 (5 bases). Germline V gene sequence: CDR1 KGHSH, CDR2 LQKENI. The CDR3 is made up of 14 amino acids. Trimming stripped 1 base from V and 5 bases from J, with 11 bases between. The CDR3 DNA is TGTGCCAGCTCACCACGTATGGAGGGGACTGAAGCTTTCTTT. Translated: CASSPRMEGTEAFF.

CDR3: CASSQQGAANTEAFF. CDR3 nucleotides: TGCGCCAGCAGCCAACAGGGGGCAGCGAACACTGAAGCTTTCTTT. The chain has TRBV4-1 and TRBJ1-1, with 8 bases identical to TRBD1. Trimming took 2 bases from V and 1 from J; bases not matched to a gene: 3. The CDR3 covers 15 residues. Germline assignment: CDR1 MGHRA and CDR2 YSYEKL.

V usage is TRBV30 and J usage is TRBJ1-2, with D maybe TRBD1 (6 bases). Trimming cost V 1 base and J 8 bases, with 14 bases left between them. Per the germline V gene, CDR1 is GTSNPN and CDR2 is SVGIG (reference sequence). CDR3 length: 13 amino acids. The CDR3 sequence: CAWSGERGTGYTF. CDR3 DNA sequence: TGTGCCTGGAGTGGGGAAAGGGGGACCGGCTACACCTTC.

The chain employs TRBV7-9 and TRBJ1-1; D might be TRBD1 (5 bases). Trimming took off 1 base at V and 5 bases at J, with 17 bases between the two ends. In germline, CDR1 is SEHNR, CDR2 FQNEAQ (reference sequence). This CDR3 contains 16 residues. This CDR3 reads CASSLEGRLRGTEAFF. For the CDR3, the DNA is TGTGCCAGCAGCTTAGAAGGGAGGCTCCGGGGGACTGAAGCTTTCTTT.

The CDR3 loop is CASSSTGVRARRLAGYNEQFF. The CDR3 DNA follows: TGTGCCAGCAGTTCTACAGGGGTCCGTGCCCGAAGGCTAGCGGGCTACAATGAGCAGTTCTTC. The chain uses TRBV2 and TRBJ2-1; weak D call: TRBD2 (8 bases). CDR1 is SNHLY and CDR2 is FYNNEI in the germline V gene. The CDR3 runs to 21 residues. V was clipped by 5 bases and J by 3 bases, with 32 bases between them.

The chain combines TRBV3-1 (or the pseudogene TRBV3-2) with TRBJ2-1, with a possible D match to TRBD2 (5 bases). Trimming removed 1 base at V and 8 bases at J, with 15 bases between. This CDR3 has 15 residues. The V gene's germline CDR1 is LGHDT and CDR2 YNNKEL (reference sequence). CDR3 loop: CASSQGMRARDEQFF. The CDR3, as DNA: TGTGCCAGCAGCCAAGGGATGAGGGCTCGGGATGAGCAGTTCTTC.

This clone was counted at least ten times. J is TRBJ1-1 and V is TRBV7-9; 7 positions match TRBD1. The V gene end was trimmed by 9 bases and the J gene end by 1 base; junction bases not matched to a gene: 2. In germline, CDR1 is SEHNR, CDR2 FQNEAQ (reference sequence). There are 12 residues in the CDR3. The chain's CDR3 is CASGDRNTEAFF. The CDR3 DNA reads TGTGCCAGTGGGGACAGGAACACTGAAGCTTTCTTT.

The V gene is TRBV10-3, the J gene TRBJ2-1, with 8 bases fitting TRBD2. Losses at the gene ends were 10 bases for V and 6 bases for J; bases not matched to a gene: 17. The germline gives CDR1 ENHRY, CDR2 SYGVKD. The CDR3 extends over 16 amino acids. The CDR3: CATRRSAGGGGNEQFF. The CDR3 DNA is TGTGCCACCCGAAGGTCGGCGGGGGGTGGAGGCAATGAGCAGTTCTTC.

This chain connects TRBV19 to TRBJ1-3; possibly TRBD1 for D (5 bases). CDR3 size: 16 residues. V gave up 6 bases and J gave up 0 bases, with 15 bases separating them. Germline V gene lookup returns CDR1 LNHDA and CDR2 SQIVND (reference sequence). CDR3 in amino acids: CASSLGGSVSGNTIYF. The DNA of the CDR3 is TGTGCCAGTAGCCTCGGGGGGTCCGTCTCTGGAAACACCATATATTTT.

The chain is built from TRBV7-3 and TRBJ1-1, with D perhaps matching TRBD1 (6 bases). V shed 4 bases and J shed 2 bases, with 17 bases lying between them. This CDR3 contains 16 residues. From germline, CDR1 is SGHTA and CDR2 FQGTGA. CDR3 sequence reads: CASSSRGGGKNTEAFF. CDR3 nucleotide sequence: TGTGCCAGCAGCTCCAGGGGCGGGGGAAAAAACACTGAAGCTTTCTTT.

This chain joins TRBV9 and TRBJ2-3; 10 nucleotides line up with TRBD2. This CDR3 region has 15 residues. Germline CDR1 is SGDLS and CDR2 is YYNGEE. V lost 4 bases to trimming and J lost 5 bases; unmatched junction nucleotides: 7. CDR3 bases: TGTGCCAGCAGCCGTAGCGGGGGGCGCGGAGATACGCAGTATTTT. Translation: CASSRSGGRGDTQYF.

V gene TRBV7-3 combines with J gene TRBJ2-3; TRBD2 is a possible D gene (6 bases). V was shortened by 5 bases and J by 5 bases, with 14 bases between the two germline ends. Germline-derived CDR1 and CDR2 are SGHTA and FQGTGA. CDR3 length: 14 amino acids. The CDR3 DNA is TGTGCCAGCAGCCCAAGGGGCGGGAAAGATACGCAGTATTTT. Its translation is CASSPRGGKDTQYF.

This clone was seen once. The chain links TRBV19 to TRBJ2-3; no definite D call. Deletions cut 2 bases from V and 5 bases from J, with 11 bases between. Germline assignment: CDR1 LNHDA and CDR2 SQIVND (reference sequence). CDR3 length: 14 amino acids. The chain's CDR3 is CASSIQLVGDTQYF. The CDR3 nucleotides read TGTGCCAGTAGTATACAGCTAGTGGGAGATACGCAGTATTTT. Drawing the rest from reference TRBV19 and TRBJ2-3, the complete variable domain is DGGITQSPKYLFRKEGQNVTLSCEQNLNHDAMYWYRQDPGQGLRLIYYSQIVNDFQKGDIAEGYSVSREKKESFPLTVTSAQKNPTAFYLCASSIQLVGDTQYFGPGTRLTVL.

The chain carries TRBV29-1 and TRBJ2-1; 12 positions agree with TRBD2. Germline CDR1 reads SQVTM; CDR2 reads ANQGSEA. V lost 6 bases and J lost 4; bases outside the gene matches: 10. The CDR3 consists of 16 residues. Here the CDR3 reads CSVEMGLAGTYNEQFF. The CDR3 coding sequence is TGCAGCGTCGAAATGGGACTAGCGGGCACTTACAATGAGCAGTTCTTC.

The genes are TRBV7-6 and TRBJ2-1; TRBD1 matches 8 bases. The CDR3 sequence is 15 residues long. V lost 5 bases, J lost 6 bases, and 9 bases stayed unmatched. Germline V gene data show CDR1 as SGHVS and CDR2 as FNYEAQ. Here the CDR3 reads CASSSGTGISNEQFF. CDR3 nucleotide sequence: TGTGCCAGCAGCAGTGGGACAGGCATCAGCAATGAGCAGTTCTTC.

The chain uses TRBV19 and TRBJ2-7; 9 positions agree with TRBD2. Trimming cost V 5 bases and J 0 bases; bases outside gene matches: 8. Germline CDR1 is LNHDA and CDR2 is SQIVND (reference sequence). CDR3 length: 16 amino acids. CDR3 DNA: TGTGCCAGTAGTTGGTCTGCGGGAGGGCCCTCCTACGAGCAGTACTTC. It is translated as CASSWSAGGPSYEQYF. Full variable domain (rest looked up from reference TRBV19 and TRBJ2-7): DGGITQSPKYLFRKEGQNVTLSCEQNLNHDAMYWYRQDPGQGLRLIYYSQIVNDFQKGDIAEGYSVSREKKESFPLTVTSAQKNPTAFYLCASSWSAGGPSYEQYFGPGTRLTVT.

This clone was seen just once. This chain links TRBV19 with TRBJ2-3; 16 bases align to TRBD2. The length of the CDR3 is 19 residues. Germline V gene lookup returns CDR1 LNHDA and CDR2 SQIVND (reference sequence). J was trimmed by 3 bases and V by 5 bases; bases with no gene match: 11. In nucleotides, the CDR3 is TGTGCCAGTAGTCTATTCGGGACTAGCGGGGGGGCTTCGACAGATACGCAGTATTTT. It encodes CASSLFGTSGGASTDTQYF.

The chain combines TRBV6-5 with TRBJ2-7; 12 positions match TRBD2. The ends lost 6 bases at V and 0 bases at J; junction bases unmatched: 3. The V gene's germline CDR1 is MNHEY and CDR2 SVGAGI. The CDR3 is 15 residues long. CDR3 nucleotides: TGTGCCAGCAGGCAGACTAGCGGGGGCTCCTACGAGCAGTACTTC. It yields the protein CASRQTSGGSYEQYF.

The V gene is TRBV11-3, the J gene TRBJ2-5, with 7 bases identical to TRBD1. Germline-derived CDR1 and CDR2 are SGHNT and YENEEA. V lost 5 bases, J lost 4 bases, and 13 bases stayed unmatched. The CDR3 is 16 amino acids. The CDR3 spells CASSRQGSQGIETQYF. CDR3 sequence (DNA): TGTGCCAGCAGCCGACAGGGCTCACAAGGAATAGAGACCCAGTACTTC.

The V gene is TRBV3-1 (or the pseudogene TRBV3-2), the J gene TRBJ2-7; 9 bases match TRBD2. Germline V CDR1 and CDR2: LGHDT, YNNKEL (reference sequence). The CDR3 totals 18 residues. V shed 4 bases and J 0 bases; nucleotides not matched to a gene: 13. CDR3 bases: TGTGCCAGCAGCCCTCGTATTAGCGGGGGAATGAGCTCCTACGAGCAGTACTTC. Translated, it gives CASSPRISGGMSSYEQYF.

The chain carries TRBV3-1 (or the pseudogene TRBV3-2) and TRBJ2-1, with 9 bases fitting TRBD1. CDR1 is LGHDT, CDR2 YNNKEL, per germline (reference sequence). With V trimmed by 4 bases and J by 10 bases, 17 bases remained unmatched. The CDR3 sequence is 17 residues long. The CDR3 coding sequence is TGTGCCAGCAGCCCACTATCAACCGGGACAGGGTTGAAGGAGCAGTTCTTC. It encodes CASSPLSTGTGLKEQFF.

The chain employs TRBV19 and TRBJ2-2; unclear D gene. The CDR3 extends over 15 amino acids. Germline CDR1 and CDR2: LNHDA and SQIVND (reference sequence). Between the trimmed V and J ends, which lost 7 bases and 3 bases, there was a span of 15 bases. The CDR3 region has the DNA TGTGCCAGTACCCAGTTGGCCCGTTACACCGGGGAGCTGTTTTTT. It specifies CASTQLARYTGELFF.

This clone was seen more than once but under ten times. This chain joins TRBV5-1 and TRBJ2-7, with 11 bases fitting TRBD2. In germline, CDR1 is SGHRS, CDR2 YFSETQ. The ends lost 0 bases at V and 7 bases at J; junction bases unmatched: 12. This CDR3 is built from 17 residues. The CDR3 DNA reads as TGCGCCAGCAGCTTGGGGAGCTGGACTAGCGGGCTTTTAGAGCAGTACTTC. Protein: CASSLGSWTSGLLEQYF.

This clone was detected once. The chain carries TRBV30 and TRBJ1-1; possibly TRBD1 for D (5 bases). Trimming shortened V by 1 base and J by 1 base, and 7 bases separated the two germline ends. CDR3 size: 13 residues. Looked up from germline, CDR1 is GTSNPN and CDR2 is SVGIG (reference sequence). The CDR3 region has the DNA TGTGCCTGGAGTGGTGGGGCGAACACTGAAGCTTTCTTT. Its translation: CAWSGGANTEAFF. The complete variable domain, with remaining parts taken from reference TRBV30 and TRBJ1-1, reads SQTIHQWPATLVQPVGSPLSLECTVEGTSNPNLYWYRQAAGRGLQLLFYSVGIGQISSEVPQNLSASRPQDRQFILSSKKLLLSDSGFYLCAWSGGANTEAFFGQGTRLTVV.

The chain uses TRBV3-1 (or the pseudogene TRBV3-2) and TRBJ2-2, with D possibly being TRBD2 (6 bases). Trimming took off 4 bases at V and 0 bases at J, with 15 bases between the two ends. The CDR3 length is 17 residues. From germline, CDR1 is LGHDT and CDR2 YNNKEL (reference sequence). The CDR3 loop is CASSLQGAGSNTGELFF. The CDR3 bases are TGTGCCAGCAGCCTTCAAGGGGCGGGATCGAACACCGGGGAGCTGTTTTTT.

The CDR3 coding sequence is TGCAGTGCTAGTCGGGGGGGGATAGTAGAAAAACTGTTTTTT. Its translation: CSASRGGIVEKLFF. The V gene is TRBV20-1, the J gene TRBJ1-4; D may be TRBD1 (5 bases). The germline V and J ends were trimmed by 3 bases and 8 bases, with 16 bases remaining between them. The CDR3 is made up of 14 amino acids. In germline, CDR1 is DFQATT, CDR2 SNEGSKA (reference sequence).

V gene TRBV3-1 (or the pseudogene TRBV3-2) combines with J gene TRBJ2-1, with 8 bases aligning to TRBD2. After removal of 4 bases from V and 0 bases from J, the junction contained 5 bases not matched to a gene. The CDR3 runs 16 residues. Germline V gene lookup returns CDR1 LGHDT and CDR2 YNNKEL (reference sequence). CDR3 bases: TGTGCCAGCAGCCCGGGGGGGGGATTCTCCTACAATGAGCAGTTCTTC. This translates into CASSPGGGFSYNEQFF.

The chain links TRBV6-7 to TRBJ1-6, with TRBD1 as a possible D gene (6 bases). TRBV6-7 is marked as an open reading frame, function uncertain. The ends were cut back, 11 bases at V and 6 bases at J, with 32 bases in the middle. This CDR3 has 19 amino acids. This chain's CDR3 is CAGHMRSLQGLGRNSPLHF. The CDR3 DNA reads TGTGCCGGACATATGCGTTCCCTACAGGGCTTGGGGCGTAATTCACCCCTCCACTTT.